This TCR beta chain appears in the sequencing data of a study of T-cell memory formation after mild COVID-19. On this clonotype itself: Its antigen is unidentified.

This CDR3 region has 12 residues. With V trimmed by 6 bases and J by 7 bases, 1 base remained unmatched. CDR1 is MNHEY and CDR2 is SMNVEV in the germline V gene (reference sequence). The 5'RACE method, run with constant-segment primers, produced TCR alpha and TCR beta cDNA libraries (carrying sample barcodes and UMIs). One entry per CDR3 protein, called by TCRdb with MiXCR from the 5' RACE reads. The table shows 250,000 or so distinct CDR3 sequences, with 15% to 20% occurring only once. Study-wide points: Pre-infection memory held some responding clones, suggesting pre-existing cross-reactive T cells responded. Largely, contracting CD4+ clones fell within CM and EM, and contracting CD8+ clones within EMRA.

The V call is TRBV27, the J call TRBJ2-1; 9 bases line up with TRBD1. Sequencing was done on a sample of PBMCs or a T cell subset sorted from them (not recorded which). The sequence came from a young man who had mild COVID-19 (a few samples of this study predate the infection). Cell type and time point are not known. Here the CDR3 DNA reads TGTGCCAGCAGCGGACAGGGGAATGAGCAGTTCTTC. It encodes CASSGQGNEQFF.